The TCR beta chain described here comes from a study of cytomegalovirus exposure and HLA in healthy donors. About the research overall: In a previous analysis, around 120 million unique TCR beta sequences were found from 170 million or so T cells.

The PCR employed 60 Vbeta primers together with 13 Jbeta primers. The repertoire was sequenced with immunoSEQ multiplex PCR; TCRdb's copy has only in-frame clones and lacks some. Of roughly 100,000 clones listed, around four fifths are singletons. Turning to this clone: Antigen specificity is unknown.

Germline V CDR1 and CDR2: MNHNS, SASEGT. The CDR3 is 16 amino acids. V lost 2 bases to trimming and J lost 1 base, with 14 bases between them. Regarding the study as a whole: Donor immune exposure was known only as CMV serostatus. In an earlier analysis, about 90% or about 30%: the productive usage of most TCR beta V segments.

The chain joins TRBV6-1 to TRBJ1-2; D is perhaps TRBD1 (5 bases). The sequence was collected from a middle-aged woman in good health and CMV-seropositive. The sample consisted of PBMCs. The CDR3 sequence is CASSERGGAINYGYTF. The DNA of the CDR3 is TGTGCCAGCAGTGAAAGGGGAGGGGCAATTAACTATGGCTACACCTTC.